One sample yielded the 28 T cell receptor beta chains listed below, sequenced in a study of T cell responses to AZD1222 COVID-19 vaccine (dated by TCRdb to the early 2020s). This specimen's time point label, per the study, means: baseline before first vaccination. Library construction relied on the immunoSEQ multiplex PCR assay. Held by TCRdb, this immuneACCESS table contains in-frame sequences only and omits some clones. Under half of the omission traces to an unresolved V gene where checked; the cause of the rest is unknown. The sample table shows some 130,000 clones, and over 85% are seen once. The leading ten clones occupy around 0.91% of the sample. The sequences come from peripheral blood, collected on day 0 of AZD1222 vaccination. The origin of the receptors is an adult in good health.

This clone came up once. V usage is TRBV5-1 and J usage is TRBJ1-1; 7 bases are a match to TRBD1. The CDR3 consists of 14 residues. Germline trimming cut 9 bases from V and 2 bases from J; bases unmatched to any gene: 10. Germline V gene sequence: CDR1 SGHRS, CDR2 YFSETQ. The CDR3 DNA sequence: TGCGCCAACGACGGACAGGTCCGAAACACTGAAGCTTTCTTT. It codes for CANDGQVRNTEAFF.

The CDR3 loop reads CASSLGGYGYTF. CDR3 coding DNA: TGTGCCAGCAGCTTGGGAGGGTATGGCTACACCTTC. The chain joins TRBV5-6 to TRBJ1-2; D gene unclear. Germline lookup yields CDR1 SGHDT and CDR2 YYEEEE. Trimming shortened V by 0 bases and J by 5 bases, and 5 bases separated the two germline ends. This CDR3 region has 12 residues.

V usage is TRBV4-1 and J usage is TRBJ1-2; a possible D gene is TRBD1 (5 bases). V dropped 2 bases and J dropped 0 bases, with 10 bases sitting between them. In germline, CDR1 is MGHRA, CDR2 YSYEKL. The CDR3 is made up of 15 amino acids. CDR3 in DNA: TGCGCCAGCAGCCAACCTGGGGGGACTAACTATGGCTACACCTTC. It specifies CASSQPGGTNYGYTF.

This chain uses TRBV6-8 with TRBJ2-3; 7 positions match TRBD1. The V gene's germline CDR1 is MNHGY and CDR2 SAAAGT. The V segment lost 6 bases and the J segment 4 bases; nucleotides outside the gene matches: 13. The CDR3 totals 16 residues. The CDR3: CASSKTGARGADTQYF. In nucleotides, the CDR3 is TGTGCCAGCAGCAAAACAGGGGCCCGGGGCGCAGATACGCAGTATTTT.

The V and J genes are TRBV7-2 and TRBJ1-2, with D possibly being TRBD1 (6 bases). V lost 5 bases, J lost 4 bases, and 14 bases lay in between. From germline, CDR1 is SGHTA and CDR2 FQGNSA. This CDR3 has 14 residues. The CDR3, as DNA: TGTGCCAGCAGCCCTAGGGGGGCTGCCTATGGCTACACCTTC. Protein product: CASSPRGAAYGYTF.

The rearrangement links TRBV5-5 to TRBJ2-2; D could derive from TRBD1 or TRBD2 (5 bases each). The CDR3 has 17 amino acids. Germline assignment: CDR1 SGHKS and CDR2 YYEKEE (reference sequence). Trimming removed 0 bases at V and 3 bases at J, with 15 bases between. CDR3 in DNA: TGTGCCAGCAGCTTGGAAGAGGGCGACAGTTACACCGGGGAGCTGTTTTTT. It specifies CASSLEEGDSYTGELFF. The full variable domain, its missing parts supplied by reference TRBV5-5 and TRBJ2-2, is DAGVTQSPTHLIKTRGQQVTLRCSPISGHKSVSWYQQVLGQGPQFIFQYYEKEERGRGNFPDRFSARQFPNYSSELNVNALLLGDSALYLCASSLEEGDSYTGELFFGEGSRLTVL.

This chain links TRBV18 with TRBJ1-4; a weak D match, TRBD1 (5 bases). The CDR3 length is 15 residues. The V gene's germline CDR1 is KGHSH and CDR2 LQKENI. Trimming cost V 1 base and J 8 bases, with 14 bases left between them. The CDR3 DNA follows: TGTGCCAGCTCACCACTAGGGACCTCTCTGGAAAAACTGTTTTTT. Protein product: CASSPLGTSLEKLFF.

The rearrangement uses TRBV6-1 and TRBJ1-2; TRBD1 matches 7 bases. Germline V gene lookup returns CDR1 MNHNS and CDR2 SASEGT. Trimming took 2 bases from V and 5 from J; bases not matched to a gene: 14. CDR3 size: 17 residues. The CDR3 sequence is CASSEFHYRGREYGYTF. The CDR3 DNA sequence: TGTGCCAGCAGTGAATTCCACTACAGGGGCCGGGAATATGGCTACACCTTC.

The CDR3 spells CSVEAGGGETQYF. The CDR3 nucleotides read TGCAGCGTTGAGGCGGGGGGCGGGGAGACCCAGTACTTC. This rearrangement joins TRBV29-1 to TRBJ2-5; 8 bases are a match to TRBD2. Germline CDR1 and CDR2: SQVTM and ANQGSEA. The J segment lost 5 bases and the V segment lost 3 bases, leaving 5 bases of the junction unmatched. This CDR3 has 13 residues.

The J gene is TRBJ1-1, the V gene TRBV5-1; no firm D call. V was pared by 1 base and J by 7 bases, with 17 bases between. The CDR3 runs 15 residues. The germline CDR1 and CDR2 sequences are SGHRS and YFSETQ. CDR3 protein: CASSLTFLPVNEAFF. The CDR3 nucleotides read TGCGCCAGCAGCTTGACATTTCTCCCTGTTAATGAAGCTTTCTTT.

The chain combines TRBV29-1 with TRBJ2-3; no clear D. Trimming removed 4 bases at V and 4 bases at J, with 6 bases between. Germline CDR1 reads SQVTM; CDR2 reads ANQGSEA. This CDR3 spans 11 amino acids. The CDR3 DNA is TGCAGCGTTGGTCGGTCAGATACGCAGTATTTT. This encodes CSVGRSDTQYF.

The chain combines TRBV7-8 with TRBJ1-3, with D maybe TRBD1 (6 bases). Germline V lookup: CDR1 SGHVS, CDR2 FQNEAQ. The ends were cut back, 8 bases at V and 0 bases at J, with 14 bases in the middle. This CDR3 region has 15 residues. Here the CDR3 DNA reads TGTGCCAGCTCCATGCGGACAGCCTCTGGAAACACCATATATTTT. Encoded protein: CASSMRTASGNTIYF.

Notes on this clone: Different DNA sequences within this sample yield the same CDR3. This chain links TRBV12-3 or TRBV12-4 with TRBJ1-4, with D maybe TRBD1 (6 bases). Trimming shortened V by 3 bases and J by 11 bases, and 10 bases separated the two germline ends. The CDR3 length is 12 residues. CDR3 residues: CASSFSGEKLFF. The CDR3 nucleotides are TGTGCCAGCAGTTTTTCAGGGGAGAAACTGTTTTTT.

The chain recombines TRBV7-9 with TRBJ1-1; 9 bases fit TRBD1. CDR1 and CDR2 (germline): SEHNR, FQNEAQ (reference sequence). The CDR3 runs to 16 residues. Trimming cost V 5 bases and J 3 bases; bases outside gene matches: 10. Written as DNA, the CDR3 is TGTGCCAGCAGCCGAGATCCGGGACAGGGATACACTGAAGCTTTCTTT. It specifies CASSRDPGQGYTEAFF.

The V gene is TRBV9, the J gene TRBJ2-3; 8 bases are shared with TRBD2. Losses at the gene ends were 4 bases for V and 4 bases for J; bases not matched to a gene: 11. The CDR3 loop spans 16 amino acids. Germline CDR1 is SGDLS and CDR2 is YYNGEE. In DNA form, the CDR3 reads TGTGCCAGCAGCTCACCGCCGGGGGGGTACGCAGATACGCAGTATTTT. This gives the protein CASSSPPGGYADTQYF.

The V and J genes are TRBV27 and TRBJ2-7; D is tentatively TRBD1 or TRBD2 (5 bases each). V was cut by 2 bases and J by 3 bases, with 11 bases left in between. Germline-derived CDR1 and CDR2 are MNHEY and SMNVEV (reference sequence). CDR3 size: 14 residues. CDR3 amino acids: CASSLRGDHYEQYF. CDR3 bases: TGTGCCAGCAGTTTAAGAGGGGACCACTACGAGCAGTACTTC.

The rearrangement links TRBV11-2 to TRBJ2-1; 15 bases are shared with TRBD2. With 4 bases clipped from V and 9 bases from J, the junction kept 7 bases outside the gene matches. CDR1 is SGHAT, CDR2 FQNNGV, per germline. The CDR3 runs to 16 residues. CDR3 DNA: TGTGCCAGCAGCTCCGGGACTAGCGGGGGGTACGGTGAGCAGTTCTTC. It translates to CASSSGTSGGYGEQFF.

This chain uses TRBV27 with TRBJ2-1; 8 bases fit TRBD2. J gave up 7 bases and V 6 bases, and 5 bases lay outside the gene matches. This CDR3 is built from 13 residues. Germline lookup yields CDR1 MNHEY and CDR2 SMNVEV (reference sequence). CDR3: CASSGGAWNEQFF. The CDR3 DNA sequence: TGTGCCAGCAGCGGGGGGGCGTGGAATGAGCAGTTCTTC.

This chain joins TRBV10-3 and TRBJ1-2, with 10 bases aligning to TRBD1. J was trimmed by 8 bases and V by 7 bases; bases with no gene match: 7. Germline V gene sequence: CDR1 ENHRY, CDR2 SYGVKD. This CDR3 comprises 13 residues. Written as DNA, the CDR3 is TGTGCCATCACCAGGACAGGGGGAGACGGCTACACCTTC. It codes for CAITRTGGDGYTF.

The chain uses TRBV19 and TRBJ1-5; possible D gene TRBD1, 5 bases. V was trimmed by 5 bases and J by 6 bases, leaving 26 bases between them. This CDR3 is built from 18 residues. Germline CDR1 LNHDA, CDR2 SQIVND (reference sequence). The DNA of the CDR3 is TGTGCCAGTAGTTCCCTCTCATTTGACGGGGCAGTGGGTCAGCCCCAGCATTTT. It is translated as CASSSLSFDGAVGQPQHF. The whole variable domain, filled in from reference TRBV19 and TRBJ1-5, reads DGGITQSPKYLFRKEGQNVTLSCEQNLNHDAMYWYRQDPGQGLRLIYYSQIVNDFQKGDIAEGYSVSREKKESFPLTVTSAQKNPTAFYLCASSSLSFDGAVGQPQHFGDGTRLSIL.

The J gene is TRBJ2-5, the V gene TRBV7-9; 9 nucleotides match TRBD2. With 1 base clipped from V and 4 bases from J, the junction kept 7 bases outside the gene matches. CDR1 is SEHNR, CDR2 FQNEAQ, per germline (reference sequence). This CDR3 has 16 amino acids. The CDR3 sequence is CASSLVERGAGETQYF. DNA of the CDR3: TGTGCCAGCAGCTTAGTCGAGCGGGGGGCGGGAGAGACCCAGTACTTC.

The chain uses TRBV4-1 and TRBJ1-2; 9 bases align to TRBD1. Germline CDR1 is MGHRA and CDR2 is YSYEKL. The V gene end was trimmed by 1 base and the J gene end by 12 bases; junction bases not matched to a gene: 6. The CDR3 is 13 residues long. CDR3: CASSQGPDRGDTF. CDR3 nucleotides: TGCGCCAGCAGCCAAGGGCCGGACAGGGGTGACACCTTC.

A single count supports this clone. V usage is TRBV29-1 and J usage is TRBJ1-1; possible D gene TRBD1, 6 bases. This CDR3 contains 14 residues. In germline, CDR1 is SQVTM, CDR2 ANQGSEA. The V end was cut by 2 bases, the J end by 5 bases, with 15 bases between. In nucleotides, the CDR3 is TGCAGCGTTGAACTGAGGGCAGGGGTGACTGAAGCTTTCTTT. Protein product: CSVELRAGVTEAFF.

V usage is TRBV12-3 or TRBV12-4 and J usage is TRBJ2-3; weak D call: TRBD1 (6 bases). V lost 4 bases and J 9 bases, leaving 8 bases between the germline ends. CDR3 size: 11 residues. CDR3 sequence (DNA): TGTGCCAGCAGTTGGGGGCGGACGCAGTATTTT. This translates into CASSWGRTQYF.

CDR3 coding DNA: TGTGCCAGCAGTTTAACGGGACAACTCTATGGCTACACCTTC. It is translated as CASSLTGQLYGYTF. The rearrangement links TRBV27 to TRBJ1-2, with D maybe TRBD1 (6 bases). The CDR3 runs to 14 residues. Germline CDR1 and CDR2: MNHEY and SMNVEV (reference sequence). Trimming removed 2 bases from V and 4 bases from J, with 11 bases in between.

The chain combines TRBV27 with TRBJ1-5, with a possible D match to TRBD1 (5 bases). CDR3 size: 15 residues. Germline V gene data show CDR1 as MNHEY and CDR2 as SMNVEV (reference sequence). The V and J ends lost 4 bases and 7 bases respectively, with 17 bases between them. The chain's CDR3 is CASSSYTGLGQPQHF. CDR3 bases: TGTGCCAGCAGTTCATATACAGGATTGGGCCAGCCCCAGCATTTT.

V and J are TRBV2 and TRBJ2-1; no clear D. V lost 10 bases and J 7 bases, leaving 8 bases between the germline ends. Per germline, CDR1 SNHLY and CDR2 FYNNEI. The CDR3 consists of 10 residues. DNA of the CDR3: TGTGCCACCAGAGGAAATGAGCAGTTCTTC. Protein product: CATRGNEQFF.

The CDR3 here is CASIRDSRGPQHF. The CDR3 DNA reads as TGTGCCAGTATTCGGGATTCAAGGGGGCCCCAGCATTTT. The V and J genes are TRBV19 and TRBJ1-5; a weak D match, TRBD1 (5 bases). The CDR3 is made up of 13 amino acids. Looked up from germline, CDR1 is LNHDA and CDR2 is SQIVND (reference sequence). V was trimmed by 7 bases and J by 9 bases, leaving 16 bases between them.